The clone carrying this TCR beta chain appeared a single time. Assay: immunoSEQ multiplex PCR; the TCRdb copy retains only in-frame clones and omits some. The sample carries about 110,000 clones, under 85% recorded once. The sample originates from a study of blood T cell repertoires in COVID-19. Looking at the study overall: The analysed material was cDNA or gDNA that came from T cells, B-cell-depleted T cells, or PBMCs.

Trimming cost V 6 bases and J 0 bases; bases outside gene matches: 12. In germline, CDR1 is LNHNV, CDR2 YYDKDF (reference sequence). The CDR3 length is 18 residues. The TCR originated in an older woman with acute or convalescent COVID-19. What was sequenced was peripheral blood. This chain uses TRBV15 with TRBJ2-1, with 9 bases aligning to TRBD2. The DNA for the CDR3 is TGTGCCACCAGTAGACCGGGACTAGCTGTAAGCTCCTACAATGAGCAGTTCTTC. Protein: CATSRPGLAVSSYNEQFF.